This T cell receptor (beta chain) was captured in a study of human T cells and chemical hapten exposure. TCRdb fed the RACE reads into MiXCR, producing one record per CDR3 protein. The sample has 330,000 or so distinct CDR3 sequences, more than 5% seen once. Time point in this sample: patch test 2, 6 weeks after DPC sensitization. Treatment noted: therapeutic diphenylcyclopropenone sensitization with weekly scalp DPC. This clonotype was observed a handful of times. Its antigen remains unidentified. General study findings and limits: Alopecia affected the donors, so their immune response may differ from healthy people's. Expanded TCR counts at PT1 were positively correlated with the patch test score.

The source of this sequence is a woman aged 18-29 years with alopecia areata. Some clones in this sample may be carry-over from other donors' samples. Source: whole blood, taken in connection with sensitization to the hapten diphenylcyclopropenone (DPC).

CDR3: CATSEGGSTEAFF. The CDR3 DNA sequence: TGTGCCACCTCCGAGGGAGGAAGCACTGAAGCTTTCTTT. V is TRBV18 and J is TRBJ1-1; D is uncertain. This CDR3 is built from 13 residues. V dropped 10 bases and J dropped 4 bases, with 16 bases sitting between them. CDR1 KGHSH and CDR2 LQKENI come from the germline V gene.